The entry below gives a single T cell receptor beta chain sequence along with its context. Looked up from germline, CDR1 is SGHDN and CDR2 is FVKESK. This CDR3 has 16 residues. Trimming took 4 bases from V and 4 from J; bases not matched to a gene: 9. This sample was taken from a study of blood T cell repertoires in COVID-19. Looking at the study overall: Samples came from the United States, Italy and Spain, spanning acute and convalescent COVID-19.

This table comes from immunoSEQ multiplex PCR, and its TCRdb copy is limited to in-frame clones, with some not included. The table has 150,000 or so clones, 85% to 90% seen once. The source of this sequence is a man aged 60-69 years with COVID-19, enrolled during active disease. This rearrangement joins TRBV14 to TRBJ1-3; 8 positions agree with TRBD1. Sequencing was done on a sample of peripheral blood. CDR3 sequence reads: CASSPRDRTYGNTIYF. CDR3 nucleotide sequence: TGTGCCAGCAGCCCTCGGGACAGGACATACGGAAACACCATATATTTT.